This T cell receptor (beta chain) appears in the sequencing data of a study of T-cell memory formation after mild COVID-19 (dated by TCRdb to about 2021). Background on the whole study: TCR sequence clusters from the two donors were found to be largely donor specific. Two young, previously healthy adult volunteers made up the cohort, one male and one female. In a couple of donors, T-cell clones that expanded and contracted after mild COVID-19 were followed by sequencing TCRalpha and TCRbeta repertoires longitudinally.

TCRdb shows the sequencer as Illumina NovaSeq 6000. TCRalpha and TCRbeta cDNA libraries were constructed by 5'RACE with constant-segment primers, with sample barcodes and unique molecular identifiers being introduced. Trizol reagent was used to extract RNA from every sample. Amplification of the libraries took two PCR steps, and the second step added a second sample barcode plus Illumina TruSeq adapters. Sequencing of the libraries was done on an Illumina NovaSeq, producing 2 x 150 bp paired-end reads. The original methods were these. Reads were demultiplexed and collapsed into UMI-guided consensus sequences with migec v1.2.7. Using mixcr v2.1.11, UMI consensuses were aligned to TRA and TRB V and J templates and then assembled into clonotypes. A clonotype was counted as expanded or contracted only when both edgeR and NoisET called the clonotype significant, with the noise models trained on biological replicates. For edgeR calls, the thresholds were a false discovery rate-adjusted p below 0.01 and a log2 fold-change of 1. As an exploratory analysis of dynamics, max-normalized trajectories of the 1000 most abundant clonotypes were examined by PCA with hierarchical clustering. The CD4 or CD8 phenotype of responding clones was assigned using the separately sequenced CD4+ and CD8+ repertoires. The public sequencing data were trimmed at Q25 with fastp and processed into clonotypes with MiXCR by TCRdb, which kept only in-frame beta chains. CDR3 protein duplicates are merged, each entry listing the most common genes and DNA. It is TCRdb's table, rather than the study itself, that gives the V and J calls and clone size. The sample yields more than 100,000 distinct CDR3 sequences; approximately 5.9% were counted once. The ten largest clones take up 2% to 2.5% of the sample.

Ficoll-Paque density gradient centrifugation was the method used to isolate PBMCs. Beyond this particular receptor, the publication reports: Only a couple of mild cases were covered in the study, and larger cohorts including severe cases with pre-infection samples were considered necessary. The second-wave clones that peaked on day 37 were not confirmed to be SARS-CoV-2 specific. Some responding clones were detected in pre-infection memory, which suggested that pre-existing cross-reactive memory T cells had joined the SARS-CoV-2 response. Contracting CD4+ clones were found mainly in CM and EM memory subsets, while CD8+ clones were enriched in EMRA. Clones that contracted from day 15 to 85 showed balanced CD4/CD8 phenotypes, whereas a second wave of clones that expanded from day 15 to 37 leaned towards CD4+.

From the cysteine up to the phenylalanine, the CDR3 has a length of 14 residues. Only the CDR3 DNA is retained, 42 bases long and in frame from the first base. Deletion took 0 bases off V and 4 bases off J, with a span of 9 bases between the germline ends. From a lookup of the germline V gene, CDR1 and CDR2 are MNHEY and SVGAGI. This clonotype was detected a few times. Its target antigen remains unknown. The input lacks base qualities; no much larger clone sits a single base away. Input material: PBMCs or a T cell subset sorted from them (not recorded which). The receptor's source is an adult woman who had mild COVID-19 (a few samples of this study predate the infection). The sample titles of this study are shuffled in the database, so cell type and time point are left out; the donor was told from shared clones. The chain links TRBV6-5 with TRBJ1-2; 5 matching bases give a weak D call of TRBD1. CDR3 reads: CASSYSRGPYGYTF. The nucleotide sequence reads TGTGCCAGCAGTTACTCGAGGGGTCCCTATGGCTACACCTTC.